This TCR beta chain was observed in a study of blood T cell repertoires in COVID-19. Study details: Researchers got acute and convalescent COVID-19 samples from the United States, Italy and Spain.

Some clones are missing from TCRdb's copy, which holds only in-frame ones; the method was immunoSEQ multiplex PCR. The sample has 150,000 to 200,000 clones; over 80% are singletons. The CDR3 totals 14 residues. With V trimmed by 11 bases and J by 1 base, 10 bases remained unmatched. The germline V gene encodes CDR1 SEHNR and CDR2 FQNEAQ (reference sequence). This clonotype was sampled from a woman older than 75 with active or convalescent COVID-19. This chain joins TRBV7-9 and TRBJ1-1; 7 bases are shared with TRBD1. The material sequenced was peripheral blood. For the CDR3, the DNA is TGTGCCTCTCGCAGGGGGACGGAGAACACTGAAGCTTTCTTT. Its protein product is CASRRGTENTEAFF.